This TCR beta chain originates from a study of OX40 agonist ivuxolimab in advanced cancers. Study details: Every 2 weeks, patients got intravenous ivuxolimab at one of six dose levels (0.01-10 mg/kg).

The method was immunoSEQ multiplex PCR; TCRdb's version includes in-frame clones alone and lacks a portion of them. In the table there are about 32,000 clones, 65% to 85% of which are singletons. The CDR3 runs 11 residues. The V gene lost 6 bases and the J gene lost 4 bases, with 6 bases spanning the gap. Germline lookup yields CDR1 MGHRA and CDR2 YSYEKL. The table lists this clone with a count of one. This receptor was obtained from an adult with an advanced solid tumor such as melanoma, head and neck, liver or kidney cancer. This chain joins TRBV4-1 and TRBJ1-2; D remains ambiguous. Sample: CD4+ or CD8+ T cells sorted from blood, taken in a trial of the OX40 agonist ivuxolimab. DNA for the CDR3: TGCGCCAGCAGGGGTCCCTATGGCTACACCTTC. Its protein is CASRGPYGYTF.